The 12 T cell receptor beta chains below were found in one sample sequenced in a study of cytomegalovirus exposure and HLA in healthy donors. It was with 60 Vbeta and 13 Jbeta primers that the PCR ran. TCRdb keeps only in-frame clones here, not all; method: immunoSEQ multiplex PCR. Counted here are around 180,000 clones, approximately 71% occurring once; the ten biggest clones make up roughly 1.6%. The sequencing sample was made of PBMCs. The receptor source for this set is a girl aged 10-17 years in good health and CMV-seronegative.

The V and J genes are TRBV7-6 and TRBJ2-5; the D is unclear. V shed 5 bases and J shed 7 bases, with 11 bases lying between them. There are 12 residues in the CDR3. Germline V gene sequence: CDR1 SGHVS, CDR2 FNYEAQ. CDR3 sequence: CASSLQAGTQYF. The DNA for the CDR3 is TGTGCCAGCAGCCTTCAAGCTGGGACCCAGTACTTC. The whole variable domain, filled in from reference TRBV7-6 and TRBJ2-5, reads GAGVSQSPRYKVTKRGQDVALRCDPISGHVSLYWYRQALGQGPEFLTYFNYEAQQDKSGLPNDRFSAERPEGSISTLTIQRTEQRDSAMYRCASSLQAGTQYFGPGTRLLVL.

The chain is built from TRBV7-9 and TRBJ1-1; tentatively, D is TRBD1 (5 bases). CDR1 SEHNR and CDR2 FQNEAQ come from the germline V gene (reference sequence). Trimming pared 5 bases from V and 11 bases from J, leaving 21 bases between. The CDR3 is 14 amino acids. CDR3 in DNA: TGTGCCAGCAGCGACCCGGGACTCCCTATGGAGGCTTTCTTT. Amino acids: CASSDPGLPMEAFF. The whole variable domain, remainder taken from reference TRBV7-9 and TRBJ1-1, is DTGVSQNPRHKITKRGQNVTFRCDPISEHNRLYWYRQTLGQGPEFLTYFQNEAQLEKSRLLSDRFSAERPKGSFSTLEIQRTEQGDSAMYLCASSDPGLPMEAFFGQGTRLTVV.

The sample holds a few counts of this clone. The V gene is TRBV6-5, the J gene TRBJ1-3; D uncertain. Germline CDR1 and CDR2: MNHEY and SVGAGI. Trimming removed 2 bases from V and 4 bases from J, with 12 bases in between. This CDR3 spans 15 amino acids. CDR3 sequence reads: CASSYLPHGGNTIYF. The CDR3 coding sequence is TGTGCCAGCAGTTACCTCCCTCACGGGGGAAACACCATATATTTT.

This chain links TRBV5-1 with TRBJ1-1, with D perhaps matching TRBD1 (5 bases). Trimming shortened V by 0 bases and J by 2 bases, and 11 bases separated the two germline ends. The length of the CDR3 is 15 residues. Germline loops: CDR1 SGHRS, CDR2 YFSETQ. CDR3 bases: TGCGCCAGCAGCTTGGCTGACAGCCTAAACACTGAAGCTTTCTTT. Protein: CASSLADSLNTEAFF.

Written as DNA, the CDR3 is TGCGCCAGCAGCTTGACAGGGGTTGGCGAGCAGCCCCAGCATTTT. Translating gives CASSLTGVGEQPQHF. This chain links TRBV5-1 with TRBJ1-5; 7 nucleotides agree with TRBD1. The CDR3 spans 15 residues. V trimming: 1 base; J trimming: 7 bases; junction bases outside the gene matches: 8. Germline V CDR1 and CDR2: SGHRS, YFSETQ.

The rearrangement uses TRBV19 and TRBJ1-4, with 7 bases that match TRBD1. Germline CDR1 LNHDA, CDR2 SQIVND (reference sequence). CDR3 length equals 15 residues. V dropped 9 bases and J dropped 7; count of bases not matched to a gene: 14. The CDR3 nucleotides read TGTGCCAGCACCACCGAGGGACAGAGGATTGAAAAACTGTTTTTT. It yields the protein CASTTEGQRIEKLFF.

A few counts support this clone. This chain uses TRBV6-5 with TRBJ1-1; D is undetermined. CDR1 MNHEY and CDR2 SVGAGI come from the germline V gene. The ends were cut back, 7 bases at V and 5 bases at J, with 14 bases in the middle. CDR3 length equals 13 residues. The chain's CDR3 is CASTRLRGTEAFF. In DNA form, the CDR3 reads TGTGCCAGCACCCGCTTACGGGGAACTGAAGCTTTCTTT.

This clone has just a few counts. This chain links TRBV6-5 with TRBJ2-2; possibly TRBD2 for D (7 bases). The V end lost 0 bases, the J end lost 5 bases, and 13 bases lay between the germline ends. This CDR3 comprises 16 residues. Per germline, CDR1 MNHEY and CDR2 SVGAGI. The CDR3 reads CASSYSRGAWTGELFF. The CDR3 DNA is TGTGCCAGCAGTTACTCTCGGGGGGCCTGGACCGGGGAGCTGTTTTTT.

The V and J genes are TRBV2 and TRBJ2-3, with D uncertain. The germline V gene has CDR1 SNHLY and CDR2 FYNNEI. The CDR3 is 14 amino acids. The V end lost 0 bases, the J end lost 2 bases, and 6 bases lay between the germline ends. DNA for the CDR3: TGTGCCAGCAGTGAAGCACAGTACACAGATACGCAGTATTTT. It translates to CASSEAQYTDTQYF. The full variable domain, in which reference TRBV2 and TRBJ2-3 provide the parts outside the CDR3, is EPEVTQTPSHQVTQMGQEVILRCVPISNHLYFYWYRQILGQKVEFLVSFYNNEISEKSEIFDDQFSVERPDGSNFTLKIRSTKLEDSAMYFCASSEAQYTDTQYFGPGTRLTVL.

The rearrangement joins TRBV9 to TRBJ2-7; 9 bases are a match to TRBD1. CDR3 length equals 17 residues. The ends lost 7 bases at V and 6 bases at J; junction bases unmatched: 20. Germline V gives CDR1 SGDLS, CDR2 YYNGEE. CDR3 in DNA: TGTGCCAGCGCGTCGGGGGCCGGGACAGGGATTCTCGGCGAGCAGTACTTC. Residues: CASASGAGTGILGEQYF.

The rearrangement joins TRBV6-5 to TRBJ1-6; D unresolved. Per the germline V gene, CDR1 is MNHEY and CDR2 is SVGAGI. Trimming took off 5 bases at V and 14 bases at J, with 13 bases between the two ends. The CDR3 length is 12 residues. The CDR3 nucleotides are TGTGCCAGCAGTCCCCCTAGCCTAACCCTCCACTTT. This sequence encodes CASSPPSLTLHF.

This clone turned up a few times. The CDR3 spells CASSQGGGGGSYNEQFF. In nucleotides, the CDR3 is TGCGCCAGCAGCCAAGGAGGAGGGGGGGGCTCCTACAATGAGCAGTTCTTC. The chain uses TRBV4-1 and TRBJ2-1; maybe TRBD2 (7 bases). The CDR3 is 17 amino acids. The germline V gene has CDR1 MGHRA and CDR2 YSYEKL. Trimming left V 1 base short and J 0 bases short, with 13 bases between.